This TCR beta chain emerged from a study of identical twins. Study outcomes and limitations: Insertion counts were lower in abundant cord blood beta clonotypes, a trend that memory repertoires did not show. Invariant MAIT and iNKT cells could partly confound zero-insertion analyses. Models predicted too little out-of-frame TCR alpha sharing in monozygotic twins. It was cross-sectional statistical analysis, not following the same donors, that the conclusions relied on.

Details on this clonotype: Its cognate antigen is unknown.

V trimming: 4 bases; J trimming: 2 bases; junction bases outside the gene matches: 3. The CDR3 loop spans 13 amino acids. Per the germline V gene, CDR1 is DFQATT and CDR2 is SNEGSKA (reference sequence). TCRdb reprocessed the 5' RACE reads via MiXCR and lists one record per CDR3 protein. The table records about 240,000 distinct CDR3 sequences, over 9.5% of them present only once. The chain has TRBV20-1 and TRBJ1-1; 8 positions agree with TRBD1. Sequenced sample: memory T cells sorted from blood. This receptor was taken from a man aged 50 or older in good health. CDR3 loop: CSATGTGNTEAFF. The CDR3 region has the DNA TGCAGTGCTACTGGGACAGGAAACACTGAAGCTTTCTTT.